What follows are 23 T cell receptor beta chains derived from one specimen sequenced in a study of blood T cell repertoires in COVID-19. Only in-frame clones appear in the TCRdb table, and some are missing; sequencing was by immunoSEQ multiplex PCR. The sample includes about 95,000 clones, about nine tenths of them seen just once. The sequencing sample was made of peripheral blood. The source is a woman between 70 and 85 years old with acute or convalescent COVID-19.

The chain is built from TRBV5-1 and TRBJ2-3, with D possibly being TRBD1 (5 bases). Trimming took off 0 bases at V and 0 bases at J, with 11 bases between the two ends. The CDR3 has 16 residues. Germline V gene sequence: CDR1 SGHRS, CDR2 YFSETQ. The CDR3 is CASSLATVASTDTQYF. The DNA for the CDR3 is TGCGCCAGCAGCTTGGCGACAGTCGCTAGCACAGATACGCAGTATTTT.

The chain employs TRBV5-1 and TRBJ1-2; 11 nucleotides agree with TRBD1. V dropped 3 bases and J dropped 4; count of bases not matched to a gene: 2. In germline, CDR1 is SGHRS, CDR2 YFSETQ. The CDR3 has 14 residues. The CDR3 region is CASSSGTGGYGYTF. Here the CDR3 DNA reads TGCGCCAGCAGCTCCGGGACAGGGGGCTATGGCTACACCTTC.

V gene TRBV5-4 combines with J gene TRBJ2-1, with TRBD1 matching 8 bases. This CDR3 has 15 amino acids. V dropped 5 bases and J dropped 1; count of bases not matched to a gene: 5. Germline CDR1 and CDR2: SGHNT and YYREEE (reference sequence). CDR3 in amino acids: CASRPDRGSYNEQFF. CDR3 coding DNA: TGTGCCAGCAGACCCGACAGGGGATCCTACAATGAGCAGTTCTTC.

The chain employs TRBV2 and TRBJ1-2; D is possibly TRBD1 (5 bases). The CDR3 sequence is 12 residues long. The V and J ends lost 1 base and 8 bases respectively, with 8 bases between them. Germline CDR1 SNHLY, CDR2 FYNNEI. The CDR3 DNA reads TGTGCCAGCAGTGAAGACCAGGGCGGCTACACCTTC. As protein: CASSEDQGGYTF.

CDR3 protein: CASLSLRGGKFF. CDR3 DNA: TGTGCCAGCCTATCACTTAGGGGGGGGAAGTTCTTC. The chain has TRBV2 and TRBJ2-1; D is possibly TRBD2 (7 bases). Trimming cost V 8 bases and J 14 bases, with 19 bases left between them. The CDR3 spans 12 residues. Per the germline V gene, CDR1 is SNHLY and CDR2 is FYNNEI.

The CDR3 nucleotides read TGTGCCAGCAGGCTTAGCGGGGAAGAGACCCAGTACTTC. As protein: CASRLSGEETQYF. The rearrangement uses TRBV27 and TRBJ2-5; TRBD2 aligns across 8 bases. Germline V CDR1 and CDR2: MNHEY, SMNVEV (reference sequence). The CDR3 sequence is 13 residues long. V was clipped by 6 bases and J by 3 bases; unmatched bases: 3.

The chain combines TRBV19 with TRBJ2-3; tentative D call: TRBD2 (6 bases). V dropped 2 bases and J dropped 7 bases, with 16 bases sitting between them. The CDR3 loop spans 15 amino acids. Germline CDR1 reads LNHDA; CDR2 reads SQIVND (reference sequence). The CDR3 protein is CASSIRVGRDHTQYF. The CDR3 DNA follows: TGTGCCAGTAGTATAAGGGTCGGGCGGGATCATACGCAGTATTTT.

The chain joins TRBV7-9 to TRBJ1-1; D unclear. V gave up 6 bases and J gave up 1 base, with 9 bases separating them. CDR3 length: 13 amino acids. Germline V gives CDR1 SEHNR, CDR2 FQNEAQ (reference sequence). The CDR3 DNA reads as TGTGCCAGCAGTCTAGACCCGAACACTGAAGCTTTCTTT. Its translation is CASSLDPNTEAFF.

The gene calls are TRBV7-9 and TRBJ2-5; 9 nucleotides align to TRBD2. CDR1 is SEHNR, CDR2 FQNEAQ, per germline (reference sequence). The length of the CDR3 is 16 residues. V dropped 1 base and J dropped 2; count of bases not matched to a gene: 5. The CDR3 DNA reads as TGTGCCAGCAGCTTAGGTTTTAGCGGGGGACAAGAGACCCAGTACTTC. Its translation is CASSLGFSGGQETQYF.

V gene TRBV3-1 (or the pseudogene TRBV3-2) combines with J gene TRBJ2-1; 10 bases line up with TRBD2. The germline V gene has CDR1 LGHDT and CDR2 YNNKEL (reference sequence). This CDR3 has 17 residues. V trimming: 4 bases; J trimming: 4 bases; junction bases outside the gene matches: 10. CDR3 protein: CASSPYRTSGFYNEQFF. CDR3 nucleotides: TGTGCCAGCAGCCCCTATCGGACTAGCGGTTTTTACAATGAGCAGTTCTTC.

About this clone itself: A junction end diverges from the germline sequence, so it may reflect a read error. The CDR3 is CASSLLAGMTLF. The CDR3 coding sequence is TGTGCCAGCAGTTTATTGGCGGGGATGACGCTTTTT. V and J are TRBV28 and TRBJ1-1; no clear D gene. This CDR3 comprises 12 residues. CDR1 and CDR2 from the germline V gene are MDHEN and SYDVKM.

The J gene is TRBJ1-5, the V gene TRBV18; perhaps TRBD1 as D (5 bases). Trimming removed 3 bases from V and 7 bases from J, with 10 bases in between. The CDR3 has 13 residues. CDR1 and CDR2 from the germline V gene are KGHSH and LQKENI. The chain's CDR3 is CASSPSGDQPQHF. The DNA of the CDR3 is TGTGCCAGCTCACCTTCGGGGGACCAGCCCCAGCATTTT.

The chain recombines TRBV9 with TRBJ1-1, with TRBD1 matching 7 bases. The length of the CDR3 is 17 residues. The V gene's germline CDR1 is SGDLS and CDR2 YYNGEE. After removal of 0 bases from V and 6 bases from J, the junction contained 14 bases not matched to a gene. CDR3: CASSVVRLNTGDPEAFF. For the CDR3, the DNA is TGTGCCAGCAGCGTAGTCCGACTAAATACAGGGGACCCTGAAGCTTTCTTT.

The CDR3 here is CASSPKLTSTDTQYF. The CDR3 DNA is TGTGCCAGCTCCCCAAAGTTAACTAGCACAGATACGCAGTATTTT. The genes are TRBV13 and TRBJ2-3; D is undetermined. This CDR3 is 15 amino acids long. Germline CDR1 is PRHDT and CDR2 is FYEKMQ (reference sequence). V was trimmed by 8 bases and J by 0 bases, leaving 15 bases between them.

V usage is TRBV27 and J usage is TRBJ1-2; no reliable D call. The CDR3 totals 13 residues. V lost 5 bases, J lost 6 bases, and 13 bases lay in between. The germline gives CDR1 MNHEY, CDR2 SMNVEV (reference sequence). Here the CDR3 DNA reads TGTGCCAGCAGTCCCCGCGGCGGGCATGGCTACACCTTC. Encoded protein: CASSPRGGHGYTF.

As concerns this clone: The same CDR3 also results from other DNA sequences found in this sample. The genes are TRBV12-3 or TRBV12-4 and TRBJ2-7; D ambiguous. The CDR3 length is 11 residues. V shed 11 bases and J shed 4 bases, with 12 bases lying between them. CDR3 coding DNA: TGTGCCTCCCTTCAGGCTTACGAGCAGTACTTC. Protein sequence: CASLQAYEQYF.

The genes are TRBV28 and TRBJ1-5, with a tentative D call TRBD1 (6 bases). V lost 7 bases and J lost 3, with 19 bases in between. Germline lookup yields CDR1 MDHEN and CDR2 SYDVKM. The CDR3 loop spans 16 amino acids. In DNA form, the CDR3 reads TGTGCCAGCAACCCCACGGGGGGGCCCCCCAATCAGCCCCAGCATTTT. Its translation is CASNPTGGPPNQPQHF.

The chain combines TRBV5-4 with TRBJ2-7; weak D call: TRBD1 (6 bases). The CDR3 loop spans 15 amino acids. The germline V gene encodes CDR1 SGHNT and CDR2 YYREEE (reference sequence). Trimming stripped 0 bases from V and 0 bases from J, with 10 bases between. Here the CDR3 reads CASSLGQEISYEQYF. The CDR3 nucleotides are TGTGCCAGCAGCTTGGGACAGGAAATCTCCTACGAGCAGTACTTC.

V usage is TRBV9 and J usage is TRBJ1-2, with D perhaps TRBD1 (6 bases). Looked up from germline, CDR1 is SGDLS and CDR2 is YYNGEE. V was shortened by 0 bases and J by 7 bases, with 19 bases between the two germline ends. The CDR3 runs to 16 residues. The CDR3 region has the DNA TGTGCCAGCAGCGTAGCTATTGGAAGCGGGGGCGCTGGCTACACCTTC. Its protein is CASSVAIGSGGAGYTF. Drawing the rest from reference TRBV9 and TRBJ1-2, the complete variable domain is DSGVTQTPKHLITATGQRVTLRCSPRSGDLSVYWYQQSLDQGLQFLIQYYNGEERAKGNILERFSAQQFPDLHSELNLSSLELGDSALYFCASSVAIGSGGAGYTFGSGTRLTVV.

The chain has TRBV5-1 and TRBJ2-1, with TRBD1 identical over 9 bases. The CDR3 loop spans 15 amino acids. After removal of 4 bases from V and 3 bases from J, the junction contained 5 bases not matched to a gene. From germline, CDR1 is SGHRS and CDR2 YFSETQ. The CDR3 sequence is CASSLPTGGYNEQFF. In nucleotides, the CDR3 is TGCGCCAGCAGCCTTCCGACAGGGGGCTACAATGAGCAGTTCTTC.

The chain joins TRBV2 to TRBJ2-3; TRBD1 might be the D (7 bases). CDR3 length: 16 amino acids. CDR1 is SNHLY, CDR2 FYNNEI, per germline. The germline V and J ends were trimmed by 0 bases and 3 bases, with 13 bases remaining between them. Written as DNA, the CDR3 is TGTGCCAGCAGTGAAGCCCAGGGGGGCGTGACAGATACGCAGTATTTT. Protein: CASSEAQGGVTDTQYF. The full variable domain, its missing parts supplied by reference TRBV2 and TRBJ2-3, is EPEVTQTPSHQVTQMGQEVILRCVPISNHLYFYWYRQILGQKVEFLVSFYNNEISEKSEIFDDQFSVERPDGSNFTLKIRSTKLEDSAMYFCASSEAQGGVTDTQYFGPGTRLTVL.

V is TRBV5-4 and J is TRBJ1-2; TRBD1 matches at 8 bases. This CDR3 contains 18 residues. With V trimmed by 0 bases and J by 7 bases, 17 bases remained unmatched. The germline V gene encodes CDR1 SGHNT and CDR2 YYREEE (reference sequence). The DNA of the CDR3 is TGTGCCAGCAGCTTGGTGGCGACAGGGGCCTCATGGGACTTTGGCTACACCTTC. Translating gives CASSLVATGASWDFGYTF. Variable domain in full (rest from reference TRBV5-4 and TRBJ1-2): ETGVTQSPTHLIKTRGQQVTLRCSSQSGHNTVSWYQQALGQGPQFIFQYYREEENGRGNFPPRFSGLQFPNYSSELNVNALELDDSALYLCASSLVATGASWDFGYTFGSGTRLTVV.

V is TRBV6-4 and J is TRBJ1-6; a possible D gene is TRBD1 (6 bases). Trimming removed 1 base at V and 9 bases at J, with 19 bases between. The germline gives CDR1 MRHNA, CDR2 SNTAGT. This CDR3 has 17 amino acids. The CDR3 loop reads CASSDYGGGGSGSPLHF. As DNA, the CDR3 is TGTGCCAGCAGTGACTACGGCGGGGGCGGCTCGGGTTCACCCCTCCACTTT.